This TCR beta chain was captured in a study of blood T cell repertoires in COVID-19. Method: immunoSEQ multiplex PCR; TCRdb's copy keeps in-frame clones and lacks some. Of roughly 99,000 clones in the sample, 88% were seen once. Those enrolled in Seattle joined during active infection and were followed longitudinally afterward. This clonotype was sampled from a middle-aged man with COVID-19, enrolled during active disease. The sequenced sample was peripheral blood.

CDR3 in amino acids: CATSLRGTGLSYEQYF. The CDR3 DNA reads as TGTGCCACCTCTTTGAGGGGGACAGGTTTATCCTACGAGCAGTACTTC. The chain employs TRBV19 and TRBJ2-7; 8 bases are shared with TRBD1. Per the germline V gene, CDR1 is LNHDA and CDR2 is SQIVND (reference sequence). Germline trimming cut 10 bases from V and 1 base from J; bases unmatched to any gene: 15. The CDR3 loop spans 16 amino acids.